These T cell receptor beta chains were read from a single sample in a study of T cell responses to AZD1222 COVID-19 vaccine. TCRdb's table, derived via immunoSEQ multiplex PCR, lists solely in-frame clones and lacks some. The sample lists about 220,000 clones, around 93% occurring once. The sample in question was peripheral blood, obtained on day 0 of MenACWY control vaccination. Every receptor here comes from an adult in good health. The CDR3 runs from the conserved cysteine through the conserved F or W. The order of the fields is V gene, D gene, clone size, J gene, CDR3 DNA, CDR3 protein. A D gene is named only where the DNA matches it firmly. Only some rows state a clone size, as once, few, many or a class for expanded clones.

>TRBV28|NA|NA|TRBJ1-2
TGTGCCAGCAGTCGAGACAGGATAAAGGGCTACACCTTC
CASSRDRIKGYTF
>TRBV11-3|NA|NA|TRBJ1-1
TGTGCCAGCAGCACAAACACGGGAGAGGCTTTCTTT
CASSTNTGEAFF
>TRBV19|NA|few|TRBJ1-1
TGTGCCAGTAGTATAGGTATGAACCCCTCTACAAACACTGAAGCTTTCTTT
CASSIGMNPSTNTEAFF
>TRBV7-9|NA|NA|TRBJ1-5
TGTGCCAGCAGCTACGGGGGTCCTCATAGCAATCAGCCCCAGCATTTT
CASSYGGPHSNQPQHF
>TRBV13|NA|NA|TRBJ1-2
TGTGCCAGCGCGGGGGCAGGGGAGGACTATGGCTACACCTTC
CASAGAGEDYGYTF
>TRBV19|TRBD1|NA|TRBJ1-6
TGTGCCAGTGCGACAGGGGGAAATTCACCCCTCCACTTT
CASATGGNSPLHF
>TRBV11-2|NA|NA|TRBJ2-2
TGTGCCAGCAGCCCCGGGCTCTTTGAGAATACCGGGGAGCTGTTTTTT
CASSPGLFENTGELFF
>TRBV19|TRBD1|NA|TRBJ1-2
TGTGCCACCTGGGACAGGGGGAGCACTAACTATGGCTACACCTTC
CATWDRGSTNYGYTF
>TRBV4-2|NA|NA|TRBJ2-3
TGTGCCAGCAGCCAAGATCTCGGTGCAAGGGCAGATACGCAGTATTTT
CASSQDLGARADTQYF
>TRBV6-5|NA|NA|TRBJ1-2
TGTGCCAGCAGTTCGGACTATGGCTACACCTTC
CASSSDYGYTF
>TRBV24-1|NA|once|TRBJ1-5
TGTACCGGACCTAATCAGCCCCAGCATTTT
CTGPNQPQHF
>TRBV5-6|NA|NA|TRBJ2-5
TGTGCCAGCAGTTGGGTTGGGGCAAAAGAGACCCAGTACTTC
CASSWVGAKETQYF
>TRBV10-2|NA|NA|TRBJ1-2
TGCGCCAGCAGTGAGAAGCCCCCAGGTTTTAGCTATGGCTACACCTTC
CASSEKPPGFSYGYTF
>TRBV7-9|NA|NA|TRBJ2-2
TGTGCCAGCAGCCCAGGGAGTTCAACCGGGGAGCTGTTTTTT
CASSPGSSTGELFF
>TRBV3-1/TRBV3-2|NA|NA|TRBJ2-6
TGTGCCAGCAGCCACCTGGGGTCTGGGGCCAACGTCCTGACTTTC
CASSHLGSGANVLTF
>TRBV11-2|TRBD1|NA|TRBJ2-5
TGTGCCAGCACTCCGGGACAGGGCTTGGAGACCCAGTACTTC
CASTPGQGLETQYF
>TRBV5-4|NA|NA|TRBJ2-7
TGTGCCAGCAGCTTATTCAACTCACCCAGCGTTGAGCAGTACTTC
CASSLFNSPSVEQYF
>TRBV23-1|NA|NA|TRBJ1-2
TGCGCCAGCAGTCAATCTAGCGGCAGGGATGTGCATGGCTACACCTTC
CASSQSSGRDVHGYTF
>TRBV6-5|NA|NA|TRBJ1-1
TGTGCCAGCAGTTACGGAACTGAAGCTTTCTTT
CASSYGTEAFF
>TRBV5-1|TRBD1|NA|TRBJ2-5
TGCGCCAGCAGCTCGCCCAAACCGACAGGGGCCAAAGAGACCCAGTACTTC
CASSSPKPTGAKETQYF
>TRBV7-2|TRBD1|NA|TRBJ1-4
TGTGCCAGCAGCCGTTTAGGGACAGGGGGAGTCGGTGAAAAACTGTTTTTT
CASSRLGTGGVGEKLFF
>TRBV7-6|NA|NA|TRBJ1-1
TGTGCCAGCAGCTTAGACGCCAGGCTGAACACTGAAGCTTTCTTT
CASSLDARLNTEAFF
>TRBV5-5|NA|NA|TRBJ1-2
TGTGCCAGCAGCTCGTCGTTCTCGACAGACTATGGCTACACCTTC
CASSSSFSTDYGYTF
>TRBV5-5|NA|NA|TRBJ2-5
TGTGCCAGCAGCTTGAGGGGGGCGCGGGGACAGTTACAAGAGACCCAGTACTTC
CASSLRGARGQLQETQYF
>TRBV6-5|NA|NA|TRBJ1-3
TGTGCCAGCAGTTTCAGCTCTGGAAACACCATATATTTT
CASSFSSGNTIYF
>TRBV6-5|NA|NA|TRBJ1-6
TGTGCCAGCAGTTACTCGGAGAGGGTTAATTCACCCCTCCACTTT
CASSYSERVNSPLHF
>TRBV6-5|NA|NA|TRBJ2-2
TGTGCCAGCAGTAAGGGGGTGCACGGGGAGCTGTTTTTT
CASSKGVHGELFF
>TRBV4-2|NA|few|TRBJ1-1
TGTGCCAGCAGCCAAGTTCCTATCGTGAACACTGAAGCTTTCTTT
CASSQVPIVNTEAFF
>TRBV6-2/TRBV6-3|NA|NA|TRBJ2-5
TGTGCCAGCAGTACCGAATACGGGAATCCCCAAGAGACCCAGTACTTC
CASSTEYGNPQETQYF
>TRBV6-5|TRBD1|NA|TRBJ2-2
TGTGCCAGCAGTAGGGGACAGGGAGGTGGGGAGCTGTTTTTT
CASSRGQGGGELFF
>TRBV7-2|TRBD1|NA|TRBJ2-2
TGTGCCAGCAGCTTCGGACAGGGATTCGCGAACACCGGGGAGCTGTTTTTT
CASSFGQGFANTGELFF
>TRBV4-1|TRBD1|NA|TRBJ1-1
TGCGCCAGCAGCCAAGGGTCAGGGGGGACCACTGAAGCTTTCTTT
CASSQGSGGTTEAFF
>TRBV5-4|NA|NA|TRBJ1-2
TGTGCCAGCAGCCCAAGCGGGCAAAATCCCTATGGCTACACCTTC
CASSPSGQNPYGYTF
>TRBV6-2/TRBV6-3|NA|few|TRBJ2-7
TGTGCCAGCAGTTACTCGAGGGTTCACAAGGTTTACTACGAGCAGTACTTC
CASSYSRVHKVYYEQYF
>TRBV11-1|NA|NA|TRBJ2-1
TGTGCCAGCAGCCTATCTAGCGAGGGTGAGCAGTTCTTC
CASSLSSEGEQFF
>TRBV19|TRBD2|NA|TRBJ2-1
TGTGCCAGTAGTGTTAGCGGGGGCGCCAGGTACAATGAGCAGTTCTTC
CASSVSGGARYNEQFF
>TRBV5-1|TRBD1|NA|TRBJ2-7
TGCGCCAGCAGAGTAGGGACAGGGTCGTGGGAGCAGTACTTC
CASRVGTGSWEQYF
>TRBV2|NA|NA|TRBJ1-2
TGTGCCAGCAGCGCGACGGGTCTCACCTACTATGGCTACACCTTC
CASSATGLTYYGYTF
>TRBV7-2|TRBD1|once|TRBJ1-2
TGTGCCAGCAGCTCCCGGGACAGGGGATATGGCTACACCTTC
CASSSRDRGYGYTF
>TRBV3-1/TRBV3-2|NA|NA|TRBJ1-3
TGTGCCAGCAGCCAAGATTGGCCCGAGAACACCATATATTTT
CASSQDWPENTIYF